Sequencing of this TCR beta chain was carried out in a study of vaccination and CD4 T cells after COVID-19. Study-wide background: Post-COVID sampling occurred a median approximately 100 days after diagnosis (range 35 to 161). Blood was drawn a median around 73 days post second dose, range 14 to 241. The peptides that stimulated the cells were overlapping spike peptides from SARS-CoV-2, HCoV-NL63, HCoV-OC43 and HCoV-229E. General study results and limits: Rising from about 20 to 38, the median of SARS-CoV-2-reactive clonotypes did not change significantly.

Researchers used the Oncomine TCR Beta short-read assay to sequence DNA from cultured CD4+ T cells. TCRdb re-called the PCR reads with MiXCR, one entry per CDR3 protein. The sample holds some 17,000 distinct CDR3 sequences, around half seen once. CDR3 size: 13 residues. CDR1 is MNHNS and CDR2 is SASEGT in the germline V gene. Trimming removed 8 bases at V and 3 bases at J, with 8 bases between. A word on this clonotype: Its antigen is currently unknown.

Time point here: late sampling 161 to 241 days after vaccination in a few convalescent patients. Treatment here: roughly 10-day PBMC culture with coronavirus spike peptide pools or control peptides (ViraFEST assay). The source material was CD4+ T cells from blood, cultured in vitro, sampled about 7 months after SARS-CoV-2 vaccination. The chain combines TRBV6-1 with TRBJ1-6; D gene unclear. The receptor comes from a human donor who had recovered from COVID-19. The chain's CDR3 is CASEGLYNSPLHF. Here the CDR3 DNA reads TGTGCCAGCGAGGGTCTCTATAATTCACCCCTCCACTTT.